This T cell receptor (beta chain) was recorded in a study of T cell changes during pregnancy in multiple sclerosis. Libraries were prepared by immunoSEQ multiplex PCR; TCRdb keeps only in-frame clonotypes and omits some of them. This sample yields 34,000 or so clones, of which roughly 88% are seen a single time; approximately 4.5% belongs to the top ten. The CDR3 spans 16 residues. The ends lost 1 base at V and 11 bases at J; junction bases unmatched: 11. The germline CDR1 and CDR2 sequences are SEHNR and FQNEAQ (reference sequence). Sequencing was performed on peripheral blood, taken in the second trimester of pregnancy. This receptor was taken from a female donor in good health, enrolled as a control in a pregnancy study. The V and J genes are TRBV7-9 and TRBJ2-1; 10 bases fit TRBD2. The CDR3 sequence is CASSLGTSGTQSQQFF. The CDR3 DNA sequence: TGTGCCAGCAGCTTAGGGACTAGCGGTACCCAGAGCCAGCAGTTCTTC.